Listed below are T cell receptor beta chains from one sample, sequenced in a study of blood T cell repertoires in COVID-19. The data were produced by immunoSEQ multiplex PCR, yet TCRdb's version contains in-frame clones alone and is incomplete. The sample holds about 120,000 clones, about 74% seen once. The sequencing sample was made of peripheral blood. The receptor set was obtained from a human donor in a cohort sampled during active COVID-19. CDR3s include the opening cysteine and the closing phenylalanine or tryptophan. Size is omitted from some rows. Given values are once, few, many or a class for expanded clones.

length,size,V,J,CDR3
15,-,TRBV27,TRBJ1-4,CASSSFRGLGEKLFF
12,-,TRBV7-9,TRBJ1-2,CASSLGDYGYTF
12,-,TRBV12-3/TRBV12-4,TRBJ1-1,CASSSGQSQAFF
17,-,TRBV19,TRBJ2-2,CASSSGTGGVGTGELFF
14,-,TRBV4-1,TRBJ2-7,CASSLTRTGLEQYF
13,-,TRBV13,TRBJ2-2,CASSLGQGGELFF
16,few,TRBV5-1,TRBJ1-3,CASSLAVSSSGNTIYF
15,-,TRBV24-1,TRBJ2-7,CATSDLNSSVSEQYF
13,-,TRBV29-1,TRBJ1-1,CSVGDSWDTEAFF
14,-,TRBV29-1,TRBJ1-6,CSVQNRDRGSPLHF
13,-,TRBV30,TRBJ2-7,CAWGLAGVYEQYF
18,-,TRBV18,TRBJ1-1,CASSPLGSAGAMNTEAFF
12,-,TRBV5-5,TRBJ1-3,CASSLPANTIYF
14,-,TRBV28,TRBJ1-2,CASSPTGETYGYTF
12,few,TRBV5-6,TRBJ2-7,CASSFLSYEQYF
17,-,TRBV7-9,TRBJ1-4,CASSSLGQGATNEKLFF
16,-,TRBV4-1,TRBJ1-1,CASSQVVTGAYAEAFF
15,few,TRBV5-1,TRBJ1-1,CASSLRGGGNTEAFF